A selection of T cell receptor beta chains follows, all from one sample in a study of T cells after yellow fever vaccination. TCRdb reanalysed the 5' RACE reads using MiXCR and keeps one entry per CDR3 protein. The table shows 350,000 to 450,000 distinct CDR3 sequences, with roughly a sixth occurring only once. This material consisted of PBMCs, taken before the yellow fever booster vaccination. The receptor source for this set is a man aged 18 to 29 who received the YFV17D yellow fever vaccine. Both conserved end residues are part of each CDR3. The D gene is left open where the match is weak. Only some rows state a clone size, as once, few, many or a class for expanded clones.

>.|TRBJ2-7|few|TRBV5-1
CASSLADTYEQYF
TGCGCCAGCAGCTTAGCAGATACCTACGAGCAGTACTTC
>.|TRBJ1-2|.|TRBV12-3/TRBV12-4
CASSHSLGGYTF
TGTGCCAGCAGCCACAGCCTTGGGGGCTACACCTTC
>.|TRBJ1-6|.|TRBV7-2
CASSLGPRVHF
TGTGCCAGCAGCTTAGGTCCCCGGGTCCACTTT
>TRBD1|TRBJ1-5|few|TRBV6-2/TRBV6-3
CASSYTGQGGRPQHF
TGTGCCAGCAGTTACACGGGACAGGGGGGTCGACCCCAGCATTTT
>TRBD2|TRBJ2-6|.|TRBV19
CASSWGGAGANVLTF
TGTGCCAGTAGCTGGGGAGGGGCCGGGGCCAACGTCCTGACTTTC
>.|TRBJ2-1|.|TRBV29-1
CSVEAGSYNEQFF
TGCAGCGTTGAGGCGGGGTCCTACAATGAGCAGTTCTTC
>.|TRBJ2-5|.|TRBV20-1
CSAQAPGGTQYF
TGCAGTGCCCAAGCCCCAGGCGGGACCCAGTACTTC
>.|TRBJ1-1|.|TRBV2
CARQRGRGADGSTEAFF
TGTGCCAGGCAGAGGGGACGAGGTGCTGACGGGAGCACTGAAGCTTTCTTT
>.|TRBJ2-2|.|TRBV5-5
CASSLAGAGAGELFF
TGTGCCAGCAGCTTGGCAGGGGCGGGAGCCGGGGAGCTGTTTTTT
>.|TRBJ2-1|.|TRBV27
CAAGRAAGLLNEQFF
TGTGCCGCTGGACGGGCCGCTGGCCTCCTCAATGAGCAGTTCTTC
>.|TRBJ1-2|many|TRBV6-6
CASSYGQGSYGYTF
TGTGCCAGCAGTTATGGGCAGGGTAGCTATGGCTACACCTTC
>.|TRBJ1-2|few|TRBV20-1
CSAFPVGSNYGYTF
TGCAGTGCCTTCCCGGTCGGCAGCAACTATGGCTACACCTTC
>.|TRBJ2-7|.|TRBV19
CASSSLQTATYEQYF
TGTGCCAGTAGTTCGCTACAGACCGCTACCTACGAGCAGTACTTC
>.|TRBJ2-1|few|TRBV24-1
CATSDSGAYNEQFF
TGTGCCACCAGTGACTCGGGGGCTTACAATGAGCAGTTCTTC
>.|TRBJ2-2|.|TRBV6-1
CASSEYGGNTGELFF
TGTGCCAGCAGTGAATATGGGGGGAACACCGGGGAGCTGTTTTTT
>TRBD1|TRBJ1-4|few|TRBV6-5
CASSSTGAGEKLFF
TGTGCCAGCAGTTCGACAGGGGCAGGGGAAAAACTGTTTTTT
>.|TRBJ2-1|.|TRBV12-3/TRBV12-4
CASSLGINPRRFDEQFF
TGTGCCAGCAGTTTAGGAATCAACCCCAGGAGGTTCGATGAGCAGTTCTTC
>TRBD1|TRBJ2-7|few|TRBV28
CASIPGQGHEQYF
TGTGCCAGCATCCCGGGACAGGGCCACGAGCAGTACTTC
>TRBD2|TRBJ2-5|many|TRBV7-2
CASSLGGGGEETQYF
TGTGCCAGCAGCTTAGGGGGGGGAGGTGAAGAGACCCAGTACTTC
>.|TRBJ1-3|once|TRBV19
CASSTGPGGNTIYF
TGTGCCAGTAGTACAGGCCCTGGCGGAAACACCATATATTTT
>TRBD2|TRBJ2-1|many|TRBV6-4
CASSASGGRNEQFF
TGTGCCAGCTCGGCTAGCGGGGGTCGCAATGAGCAGTTCTTC
>TRBD1|TRBJ1-1|few|TRBV12-3/TRBV12-4
CASSGGTGGAAEAFF
TGTGCCAGCAGTGGGGGGACAGGGGGCGCGGCTGAAGCTTTCTTT
>.|TRBJ1-2|.|TRBV7-2
CASSRTTGPDYGYTF
TGTGCCAGCAGCCGGACGACAGGCCCCGACTATGGCTACACCTTC
>TRBD2|TRBJ2-1|few|TRBV6-2/TRBV6-3
CASEGGSGGFSYNEQFF
TGTGCCAGTGAAGGGGGTAGCGGGGGCTTCTCCTACAATGAGCAGTTCTTC
>.|TRBJ1-1|.|TRBV7-3
CASSLGAWNTEAFF
TGTGCCAGCAGCCTAGGTGCCTGGAACACTGAAGCTTTCTTT
>TRBD2|TRBJ2-1|.|TRBV12-3/TRBV12-4
CASSLVLAGVLSSYNEQFF
TGTGCCAGCAGTTTGGTTCTAGCGGGGGTCTTGAGCTCCTACAATGAGCAGTTCTTC
>.|TRBJ2-2|.|TRBV5-1
CASRIRTSNTGELFF
TGCGCCAGCAGGATCAGGACCTCGAACACCGGGGAGCTGTTTTTT
>.|TRBJ2-3|.|TRBV7-8
CASSKGGSVTHTDTQYF
TGTGCCAGCAGCAAGGGGGGTAGCGTGACACACACAGATACGCAGTATTTT
>.|TRBJ1-6|many|TRBV9
CASSVGKAYNSPLHF
TGTGCCAGCAGCGTAGGGAAGGCCTATAATTCACCCCTCCACTTT
>.|TRBJ1-1|.|TRBV6-2/TRBV6-3
CASSITKTEAFF
TGTGCCAGCAGTATAACTAAGACCGAAGCTTTCTTT
>TRBD1|TRBJ2-3|many|TRBV12-3/TRBV12-4
CASSLRGLSTDTQYF
TGTGCCAGCAGTTTAAGGGGGCTGAGCACAGATACGCAGTATTTT
>.|TRBJ1-1|few|TRBV5-1
CASRAAPGEGEAFF
TGCGCCAGCAGGGCGGCACCGGGGGAGGGTGAAGCTTTCTTT
>.|TRBJ2-5|.|TRBV4-1
CASRGLDGEETQYF
TGCGCCAGCAGAGGTCTAGACGGGGAAGAGACCCAGTACTTC
>.|TRBJ2-5|.|TRBV5-1
CASRAGTAQETQYF
TGCGCCAGCAGGGCCGGGACTGCCCAAGAGACCCAGTACTTC
>.|TRBJ2-3|.|TRBV4-1
CASSQELRSTDTQYF
TGCGCCAGCAGCCAAGAATTGAGGAGCACAGATACGCAGTATTTT
>.|TRBJ2-6|.|TRBV10-3
CAIGEAGVGVLTF
TGTGCCATCGGGGAGGCAGGAGTCGGCGTCCTGACTTTC
>.|TRBJ1-1|few|TRBV5-1
CASALDRPNTEAFF
TGCGCCAGCGCTCTGGACAGACCAAACACTGAAGCTTTCTTT